What follows are 14 T cell receptor beta chains derived from one specimen sequenced in a study of PD-L1 blockade in urothelial cancer. Regarding time point: peripheral blood 6 weeks after treatment start. Some clones are missing from TCRdb's copy, which holds only in-frame ones; the method was immunoSEQ multiplex PCR. The sample has more than 90,000 clones, around four fifths seen once. The sample was PBMCs, taken around atezolizumab (anti-PD-L1) treatment. These receptor sequences come from a man between 65 and 85 years old with urothelial cancer.

The CDR3 region is CASSLGTGGTDTQYF. CDR3 DNA sequence: TGTGCCAGCAGCTTGGGGACAGGGGGCACAGATACGCAGTATTTT. The V gene is TRBV5-4, the J gene TRBJ2-3; 9 bases are a match to TRBD1. V shed 0 bases, J shed 1 base, and the junction held 0 bases outside the gene matches. Looked up from germline, CDR1 is SGHNT and CDR2 is YYREEE (reference sequence). This CDR3 is 15 amino acids long.

J is TRBJ2-3 and V is TRBV7-3; 8 nucleotides agree with TRBD1. In germline, CDR1 is SGHTA, CDR2 FQGTGA. CDR3 length: 16 amino acids. J lost 1 base, V lost 5 bases, and 8 bases had no gene match. The CDR3 protein is CASSPYPGQGTDTQYF. The DNA of the CDR3 is TGTGCCAGCAGCCCATATCCGGGACAGGGCACAGATACGCAGTATTTT.

The chain is built from TRBV18 and TRBJ1-2; D not certain. The germline gives CDR1 KGHSH, CDR2 LQKENI. V shed 3 bases and J shed 1 base, with 9 bases lying between them. This CDR3 contains 14 residues. CDR3 loop: CASSPSRGNYGYTF. The DNA of the CDR3 is TGTGCCAGCTCACCCTCGCGTGGTAACTATGGCTACACCTTC.

The rearrangement links TRBV30 to TRBJ2-7; 7 bases are shared with TRBD1. The CDR3 length is 14 residues. The J segment lost 0 bases and the V segment lost 3 bases, leaving 5 bases of the junction unmatched. Looked up from germline, CDR1 is GTSNPN and CDR2 is SVGIG (reference sequence). Written as DNA, the CDR3 is TGTGCCTGGAGAGGGACAGTCAGCTCCTACGAGCAGTACTTC. Protein product: CAWRGTVSSYEQYF.

The J gene is TRBJ2-3, the V gene TRBV6-5; 8 bases match TRBD2. There are 14 residues in the CDR3. The germline gives CDR1 MNHEY, CDR2 SVGAGI. The ends lost 2 bases at V and 4 bases at J; junction bases unmatched: 2. DNA for the CDR3: TGTGCCAGCAGTTACGCGGGGGGCGCAGATACGCAGTATTTT. The encoded protein is CASSYAGGADTQYF.

This chain connects TRBV10-1 to TRBJ2-5; D is possibly TRBD1 (6 bases). Germline CDR1 reads WNHNN; CDR2 reads SYGVQD (reference sequence). CDR3 size: 13 residues. With 10 bases removed from V and 1 base from J, the gap between germline ends came to 13 bases. The CDR3 region has the DNA TGCGCCACCCGAACAGGGCCCCAAGAGACCCAGTACTTC. Amino acids: CATRTGPQETQYF.

V is TRBV19 and J is TRBJ2-3, with 11 nucleotides matching TRBD2. Germline trimming cut 5 bases from V and 0 bases from J; bases unmatched to any gene: 7. This CDR3 spans 17 amino acids. Germline CDR1 reads LNHDA; CDR2 reads SQIVND (reference sequence). DNA of the CDR3: TGTGCCAGTAGTTCCCTAGCGGGGGGATATAGCACAGATACGCAGTATTTT. It is translated as CASSSLAGGYSTDTQYF.

This chain links TRBV27 with TRBJ2-5, with TRBD2 identical over 7 bases. The CDR3 spans 15 residues. V lost 4 bases to trimming and J lost 5 bases; unmatched junction nucleotides: 10. Looked up from germline, CDR1 is MNHEY and CDR2 is SMNVEV (reference sequence). This chain's CDR3 is CASSSGAGWGETQYF. The CDR3 DNA follows: TGTGCCAGCAGTTCCGGAGCGGGGTGGGGGGAGACCCAGTACTTC.

The genes are TRBV6-6 and TRBJ1-5, with unresolved D. The CDR3 consists of 13 residues. Trimming took off 8 bases at V and 11 bases at J, with 19 bases between the two ends. Per germline, CDR1 MNHNY and CDR2 SVGAGI (reference sequence). The CDR3 protein is CASWRAAGTSQHF. DNA of the CDR3: TGTGCCAGCTGGAGAGCAGCTGGAACTTCCCAGCATTTT.

V and J are TRBV27 and TRBJ2-7, with D perhaps matching TRBD1 (6 bases). Germline V gene sequence: CDR1 MNHEY, CDR2 SMNVEV (reference sequence). The CDR3 is made up of 13 amino acids. Trimming pared 2 bases from V and 2 bases from J, leaving 7 bases between. The CDR3 bases are TGTGCCAGCAGTTTAGACAGGACCTACGAGCAGTACTTC. Translation gives CASSLDRTYEQYF.

The table lists this clone with a few counts. The chain uses TRBV6-1 and TRBJ1-2, with TRBD1 identical over 8 bases. CDR1 is MNHNS and CDR2 is SASEGT in the germline V gene. This CDR3 contains 13 residues. V was pared by 2 bases and J by 6 bases, with 2 bases of the junction left unmatched. CDR3 coding DNA: TGTGCCAGCAGTGAAACAGGGGGGCATGGCTACACCTTC. This codes for CASSETGGHGYTF.

The J gene is TRBJ2-7, the V gene TRBV27; TRBD1 aligns across 7 bases. Germline values: CDR1 MNHEY, CDR2 SMNVEV (reference sequence). CDR3 length: 15 amino acids. With 0 bases clipped from V and 3 bases from J, the junction kept 5 bases outside the gene matches. The CDR3 DNA follows: TGTGCCAGCAGTTTATCGATCGCAGGGGGCTACGAGCAGTACTTC. Translating it yields CASSLSIAGGYEQYF.

The chain carries TRBV25-1 and TRBJ2-3, with TRBD2 matching over 7 bases. Germline trimming cut 1 base from V and 6 bases from J; bases unmatched to any gene: 1. CDR3 length: 13 amino acids. Germline lookup yields CDR1 MGHDK and CDR2 SYGVNS. CDR3 in amino acids: CASSEWGGDTQYF. CDR3 coding DNA: TGTGCCAGCAGTGAATGGGGAGGGGATACGCAGTATTTT.

V and J are TRBV27 and TRBJ1-6; 10 bases line up with TRBD1. The V gene end was trimmed by 5 bases and the J gene end by 2 bases; junction bases not matched to a gene: 9. CDR3 length: 18 amino acids. Germline lookup yields CDR1 MNHEY and CDR2 SMNVEV (reference sequence). This CDR3 is CASSPSPGQGPYNSPLHF. CDR3 nucleotides: TGTGCCAGCAGTCCAAGCCCGGGACAGGGGCCCTATAATTCACCCCTCCACTTT.